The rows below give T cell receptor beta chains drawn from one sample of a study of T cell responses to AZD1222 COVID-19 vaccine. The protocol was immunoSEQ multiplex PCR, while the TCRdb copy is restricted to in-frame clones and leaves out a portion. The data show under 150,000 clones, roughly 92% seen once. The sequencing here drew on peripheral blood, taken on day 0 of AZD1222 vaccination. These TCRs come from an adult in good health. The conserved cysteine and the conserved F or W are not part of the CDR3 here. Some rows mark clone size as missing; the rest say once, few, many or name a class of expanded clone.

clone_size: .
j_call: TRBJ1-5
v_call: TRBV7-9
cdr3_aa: ANHRGLYNQPQH

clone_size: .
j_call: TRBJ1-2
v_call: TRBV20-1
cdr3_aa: SASPVRQDHYYGYT

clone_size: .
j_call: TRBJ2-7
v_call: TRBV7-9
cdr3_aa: ASSSTGTGGSEQY

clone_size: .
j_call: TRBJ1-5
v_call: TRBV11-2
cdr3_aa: ASSGGRNQPQH

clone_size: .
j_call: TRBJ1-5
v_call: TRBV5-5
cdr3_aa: ASSPLASQGGQPQH

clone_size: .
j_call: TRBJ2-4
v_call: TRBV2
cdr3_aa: ASSATAVAKNIQY

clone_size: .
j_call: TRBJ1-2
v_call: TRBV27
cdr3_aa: ASSRNGNYGYT

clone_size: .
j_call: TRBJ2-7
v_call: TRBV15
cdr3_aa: ATSRDWTSHEQY

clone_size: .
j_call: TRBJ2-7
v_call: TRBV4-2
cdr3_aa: ASSQERGGYEQY

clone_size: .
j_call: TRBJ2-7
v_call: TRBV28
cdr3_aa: ASSFLDEQY

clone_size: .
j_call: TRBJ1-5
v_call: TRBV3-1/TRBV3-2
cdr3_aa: ASSQGTGGGQPQH

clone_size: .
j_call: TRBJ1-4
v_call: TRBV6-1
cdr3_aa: ASSEGGTSSTNEKLF

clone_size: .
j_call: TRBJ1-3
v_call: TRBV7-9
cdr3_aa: ASSARDLSGNTIY

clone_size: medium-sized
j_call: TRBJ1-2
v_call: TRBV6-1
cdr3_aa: ASSEYGRYT

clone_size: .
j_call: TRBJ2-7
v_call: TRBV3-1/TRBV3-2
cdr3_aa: ASSHRTRSYEQY

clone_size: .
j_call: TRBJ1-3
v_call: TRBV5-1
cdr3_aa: ASSLDTVASGNTIY

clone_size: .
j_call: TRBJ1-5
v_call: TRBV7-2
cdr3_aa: ASNAAASNQPQH

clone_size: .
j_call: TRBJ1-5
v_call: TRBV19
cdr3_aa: ASSSRAGQPQH

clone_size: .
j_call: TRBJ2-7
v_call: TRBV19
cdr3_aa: ASSIEGSEQY

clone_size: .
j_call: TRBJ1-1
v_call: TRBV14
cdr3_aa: ASSQRRQGLTEAF

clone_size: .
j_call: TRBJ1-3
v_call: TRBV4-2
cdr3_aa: ASSQEGSGYTIY

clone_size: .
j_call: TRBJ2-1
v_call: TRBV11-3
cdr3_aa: ASSLEGDNEQF

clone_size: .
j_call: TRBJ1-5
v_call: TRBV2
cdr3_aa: ASSVSETNQPQH

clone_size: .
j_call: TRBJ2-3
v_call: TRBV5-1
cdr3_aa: ASRPGGDTQY

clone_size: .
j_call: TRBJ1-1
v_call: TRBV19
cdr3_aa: ASSIGSGTEAF

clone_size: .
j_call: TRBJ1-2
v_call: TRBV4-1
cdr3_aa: ASSRGGLGYGYT

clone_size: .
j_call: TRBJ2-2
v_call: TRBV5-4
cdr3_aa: ASSPDLTGESAGELF

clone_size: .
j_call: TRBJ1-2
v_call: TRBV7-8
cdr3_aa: ASSLMDRAGYGYT

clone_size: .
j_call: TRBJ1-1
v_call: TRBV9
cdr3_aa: ASSGHRDRGPSEAF

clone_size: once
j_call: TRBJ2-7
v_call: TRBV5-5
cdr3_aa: ASSPSGGVVEQY

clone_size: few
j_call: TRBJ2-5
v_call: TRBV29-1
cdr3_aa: SGAGTALQETQY

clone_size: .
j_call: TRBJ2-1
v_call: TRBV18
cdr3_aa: ASSPPRTAGGEQF

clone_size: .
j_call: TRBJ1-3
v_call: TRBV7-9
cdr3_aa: ASSQRGTGGFSGNTIY

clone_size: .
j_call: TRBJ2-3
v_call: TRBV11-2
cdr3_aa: ASTPAGTGSTDTQY

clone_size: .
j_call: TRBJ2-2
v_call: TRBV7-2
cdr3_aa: ASSLRPNTGELF

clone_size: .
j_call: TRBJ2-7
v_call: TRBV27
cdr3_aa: ASSLLAGQSYEQY

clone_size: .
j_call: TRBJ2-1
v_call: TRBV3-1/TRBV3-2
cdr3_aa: ASSQGWAGGYNEQF

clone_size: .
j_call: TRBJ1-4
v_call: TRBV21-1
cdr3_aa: ASSKSDRTQTNEKLF

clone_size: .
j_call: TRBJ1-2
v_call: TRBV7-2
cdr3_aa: ASSLAVRNYGYT

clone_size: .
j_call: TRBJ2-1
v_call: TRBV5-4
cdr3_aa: ASSLGVAGDEQF

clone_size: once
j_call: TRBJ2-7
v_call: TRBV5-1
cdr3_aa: ASSPGGGSPYEQY

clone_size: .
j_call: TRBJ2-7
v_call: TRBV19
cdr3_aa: ASSYRGDEQY

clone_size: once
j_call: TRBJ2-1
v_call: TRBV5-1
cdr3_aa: ASSLAVRGDEQF

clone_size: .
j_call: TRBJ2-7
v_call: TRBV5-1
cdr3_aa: ASKVVSGPSYEQY

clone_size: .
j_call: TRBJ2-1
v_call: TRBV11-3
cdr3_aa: ASSSTNEQF

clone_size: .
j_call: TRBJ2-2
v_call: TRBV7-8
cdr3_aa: ASSHHLVPELF

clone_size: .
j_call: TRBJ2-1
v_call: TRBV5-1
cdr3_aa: ASSLAYMAAYNEQF

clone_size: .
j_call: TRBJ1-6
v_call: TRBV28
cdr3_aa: ASLRELNSPLH

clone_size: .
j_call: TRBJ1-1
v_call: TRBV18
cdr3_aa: ASSPLNSPREAF

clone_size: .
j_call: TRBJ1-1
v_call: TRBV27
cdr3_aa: ASSLTGQGWTEAF

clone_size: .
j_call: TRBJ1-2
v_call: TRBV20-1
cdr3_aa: SPRSAYGYT

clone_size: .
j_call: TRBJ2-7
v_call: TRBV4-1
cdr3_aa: ASSQDKPTYEQY

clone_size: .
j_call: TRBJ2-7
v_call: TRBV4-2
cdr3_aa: ASSGGLDNEQY

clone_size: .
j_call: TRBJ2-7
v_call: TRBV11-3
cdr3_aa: ASSFGQLYEQY